The TCR beta chain described here comes from a study of blood T cell repertoires in COVID-19. CDR3 length: 19 amino acids. Germline V gene data show CDR1 as SGHAT and CDR2 as FQNNGV. V lost 0 bases and J lost 0; bases outside the gene matches: 8. Method: immunoSEQ multiplex PCR; TCRdb's copy keeps in-frame clones and lacks some. The table has a few hundred thousand clones, approximately 89% seen once; the top ten hold roughly 0.9%. The rearrangement links TRBV11-2 to TRBJ2-3; TRBD2 agrees at 11 bases. This sequence originates from a woman aged 40 to 50 who had been exposed to COVID-19. The material sequenced was PBMCs or T cells enriched from blood (not recorded which). In DNA, the CDR3 is TGTGCCAGCAGCTTAGATAGGCTAGCGGGGGGAACAAGCACAGATACGCAGTATTTT. Translation: CASSLDRLAGGTSTDTQYF.